One and the same sample provided the 30 T cell receptor beta chains below, sequenced in a study of blood T cells in healthy people across ages. The second PCR ran about 6 to 12 cycles with a sample-barcoded 5' primer and J-beta primers. TCRdb reanalysed the 5' RACE reads using MiXCR and keeps one entry per CDR3 protein. Altogether approximately 800,000 distinct CDR3 sequences are present, around 25% being singletons, with the ten largest covering more than 3%. These records were also assigned to another study, of T cells of mothers and their children.

Sequencing was performed on blood. The receptors stem from a boy aged 10-17 years in good health.

This chain uses TRBV7-3 with TRBJ2-4, with TRBD1 identical over 8 bases. The germline V gene has CDR1 SGHTA and CDR2 FQGTGA. Trimming took 5 bases from V and 5 from J; bases not matched to a gene: 5. The CDR3 runs 14 residues. The DNA of the CDR3 is TGTGCCAGCAGCCCGACAGGGGATCAAAACATTCAGTACTTC. This encodes CASSPTGDQNIQYF.

This clonotype was recorded a few times. The rearrangement uses TRBV19 and TRBJ1-4; D is unclear. V was shortened by 4 bases and J by 7 bases, with 10 bases between the two germline ends. Germline V CDR1 and CDR2: LNHDA, SQIVND (reference sequence). The CDR3 is 13 amino acids. In DNA, the CDR3 is TGTGCCAGTAGTACCATCGCACGTGAAAAACTGTTTTTT. It specifies CASSTIAREKLFF.

This clonotype has more than one count but fewer than ten. V and J are TRBV7-3 and TRBJ2-6; the D gene could be TRBD1 or TRBD2 (5 bases each). The CDR3 totals 15 residues. V was cut by 2 bases and J by 3 bases, with 8 bases left in between. The germline gives CDR1 SGHTA, CDR2 FQGTGA. CDR3 loop: CASSLEGLGANVLTF. DNA for the CDR3: TGTGCCAGCAGCTTAGAGGGGCTTGGGGCCAACGTCCTGACTTTC. Combining the CDR3 with reference TRBV7-3 and TRBJ2-6 gives the whole variable domain GAGVSQTPSNKVTEKGKYVELRCDPISGHTALYWYRQSLGQGPEFLIYFQGTGAADDSGLPNDRFFAVRPEGSVSTLKIQRTERGDSAVYLCASSLEGLGANVLTFGAGSRLTVL.

This clonotype was picked up a small number of times. The J gene is TRBJ2-7, the V gene TRBV15; no firm D call. The CDR3 spans 15 residues. V lost 0 bases and J lost 2, with 11 bases in between. Looked up from germline, CDR1 is LNHNV and CDR2 is YYDKDF (reference sequence). The CDR3 here is CATSRDRAGAYEQYF. The CDR3 DNA is TGTGCCACCAGCAGAGATCGGGCCGGCGCCTACGAGCAGTACTTC.

The genes are TRBV30 and TRBJ2-3; TRBD1 is a possible D gene (6 bases). The ends were cut back, 1 base at V and 2 bases at J, with 13 bases in the middle. Germline CDR1 and CDR2: GTSNPN and SVGIG (reference sequence). The CDR3 runs to 15 residues. This chain's CDR3 is CAWSDDRTITDTQYF. The CDR3 nucleotides are TGTGCCTGGAGTGACGACAGGACGATCACAGATACGCAGTATTTT.

There are a few counts of this clonotype. This chain connects TRBV15 to TRBJ2-7, with D possibly matching TRBD2 (6 bases). The CDR3 consists of 13 residues. V was shortened by 0 bases and J by 6 bases, with 9 bases between the two germline ends. Germline V gives CDR1 LNHNV, CDR2 YYDKDF (reference sequence). The CDR3 region is CATSRDRGGEQYF. The CDR3, as DNA: TGTGCCACCAGCAGAGATCGGGGAGGCGAGCAGTACTTC.

The CDR3 DNA reads as TGTGCCAGCAGAGAATGGGGGGAGGGGTATGGCTACACCTTC. Residues: CASREWGEGYGYTF. The chain employs TRBV27 and TRBJ1-2; D may be TRBD1 (5 bases). V dropped 6 bases and J dropped 5 bases, with 16 bases sitting between them. The germline V gene encodes CDR1 MNHEY and CDR2 SMNVEV (reference sequence). The CDR3 is made up of 14 amino acids.

This clonotype was counted between two and nine times. V is TRBV9 and J is TRBJ2-7; TRBD1 aligns across 7 bases. The CDR3 totals 14 residues. The ends lost 0 bases at V and 4 bases at J; junction bases unmatched: 4. In germline, CDR1 is SGDLS, CDR2 YYNGEE. Written as DNA, the CDR3 is TGTGCCAGCAGCGTAGGGGGACAGCAGTACGAGCAGTACTTC. Translated: CASSVGGQQYEQYF. Looking up the rest from reference TRBV9 and TRBJ2-7 gives the full variable domain: DSGVTQTPKHLITATGQRVTLRCSPRSGDLSVYWYQQSLDQGLQFLIQYYNGEERAKGNILERFSAQQFPDLHSELNLSSLELGDSALYFCASSVGGQQYEQYFGPGTRLTVT.

This clonotype was counted a single time. The J gene is TRBJ2-1, the V gene TRBV7-2; D remains ambiguous. The CDR3 consists of 18 residues. The germline gives CDR1 SGHTA, CDR2 FQGNSA. Trimming stripped 4 bases from V and 0 bases from J, with 19 bases between. The CDR3 region is CASSSRGKQLSSYNEQFF. The CDR3 nucleotides are TGTGCCAGCAGCTCACGCGGAAAGCAGCTGAGCTCCTACAATGAGCAGTTCTTC.

DNA for the CDR3: TGTGCCAGCAGCTTGCAGCCCGGTAGCACAGATACGCAGTATTTT. This sequence encodes CASSLQPGSTDTQYF. J is TRBJ2-3 and V is TRBV7-2, with unresolved D. The germline V gene has CDR1 SGHTA and CDR2 FQGNSA. Trimming took 3 bases from V and 0 from J, leaving 10 bases between them. CDR3 length: 15 residues.

This clonotype was found a few times. The chain links TRBV7-3 to TRBJ2-7; weak D call: TRBD2 (6 bases). The CDR3 spans 13 residues. Trimming removed 0 bases from V and 7 bases from J, with 10 bases in between. Germline V gene sequence: CDR1 SGHTA, CDR2 FQGTGA. In DNA, the CDR3 is TGTGCCAGCAGCTTAACCCTCGGAGGGGAGCAGTACTTC. Translating gives CASSLTLGGEQYF.

This clonotype was observed a few times. The chain has TRBV7-9 and TRBJ1-1; the match to TRBD1 covers 12 bases. V shed 4 bases and J 5 bases; nucleotides not matched to a gene: 8. The CDR3 consists of 16 residues. CDR1 is SEHNR, CDR2 FQNEAQ, per germline (reference sequence). The CDR3 DNA reads as TGTGCCAGCAGCTATGGGACAGGGGGCCTCGGGACTGAAGCTTTCTTT. Protein: CASSYGTGGLGTEAFF. Using reference TRBV7-9 and TRBJ1-1 for the parts outside the CDR3, the full variable domain is DTGVSQNPRHKITKRGQNVTFRCDPISEHNRLYWYRQTLGQGPEFLTYFQNEAQLEKSRLLSDRFSAERPKGSFSTLEIQRTEQGDSAMYLCASSYGTGGLGTEAFFGQGTRLTVV.

V gene TRBV12-3 or TRBV12-4 combines with J gene TRBJ2-7; D perhaps matches TRBD2 (5 bases). Trimming took off 6 bases at V and 0 bases at J, with 12 bases between the two ends. The length of the CDR3 is 14 residues. CDR3 nucleotides: TGTGCCAGCAGCATTCCGGGAATCTCCTACGAGCAGTACTTC. Its protein is CASSIPGISYEQYF.

The rearrangement links TRBV11-2 to TRBJ1-2; D gene unclear. The CDR3 has 14 residues. Germline loops: CDR1 SGHAT, CDR2 FQNNGV. The V end was cut by 10 bases, the J end by 1 base, with 16 bases between. DNA for the CDR3: TGTGCCACGAGGGCCTTTTCTAGTAACTATGGCTACACCTTC. It yields the protein CATRAFSSNYGYTF.

The sample holds a few counts of this clonotype. This sequence joins TRBV2 and TRBJ1-1; D unresolved. This CDR3 region has 13 residues. Germline-derived CDR1 and CDR2 are SNHLY and FYNNEI. V shed 3 bases and J shed 1 base, with 6 bases lying between them. The CDR3 loop is CASSDVGNTEAFF. CDR3 in DNA: TGTGCCAGCAGTGATGTCGGGAACACTGAAGCTTTCTTT.

This clonotype turned up a few times. The chain combines TRBV7-2 with TRBJ2-5; tentatively, D is TRBD2 (5 bases). CDR1 and CDR2 from the germline V gene are SGHTA and FQGNSA. The CDR3 has 16 amino acids. V gave up 2 bases and J gave up 1 base, with 14 bases separating them. CDR3 nucleotide sequence: TGTGCCAGCAGCTTATCGGGTCGCGGGTTCCAAGAGACCCAGTACTTC. Translation: CASSLSGRGFQETQYF.

This clonotype was seen only a few times. The rearrangement links TRBV7-9 to TRBJ1-2, with D unclear. This CDR3 spans 13 amino acids. Germline loops: CDR1 SEHNR, CDR2 FQNEAQ (reference sequence). V was cut by 0 bases and J by 7 bases, with 9 bases left in between. Written as DNA, the CDR3 is TGTGCCAGCAGCTTAGCGGTCCGGGGTGGCTACACCTTC. Translated: CASSLAVRGGYTF.

CDR3 nucleotide sequence: TGTGCCAGCAGTTTACATACTCAAAACTCCTACAATGAGCAGTTCTTC. It translates to CASSLHTQNSYNEQFF. The V call is TRBV28, the J call TRBJ2-1; D is uncertain. This CDR3 has 16 amino acids. Trimming pared 2 bases from V and 0 bases from J, leaving 11 bases between. CDR1 and CDR2 (germline): MDHEN, SYDVKM.

CDR3 residues: CASRRLAGVYEQYF. As DNA, the CDR3 is TGTGCCAGCAGGAGACTAGCGGGCGTTTACGAGCAGTACTTC. The chain couples TRBV27 to TRBJ2-7, with 10 bases lining up with TRBD2. CDR3 length: 14 amino acids. In germline, CDR1 is MNHEY, CDR2 SMNVEV (reference sequence). With V trimmed by 6 bases and J by 4 bases, 6 bases remained unmatched.

This clonotype has just a few counts. This sequence joins TRBV29-1 and TRBJ1-6; TRBD1 agrees at 7 bases. There are 13 residues in the CDR3. Germline V gene data show CDR1 as SQVTM and CDR2 as ANQGSEA. V trimming: 6 bases; J trimming: 7 bases; junction bases outside the gene matches: 6. Here the CDR3 reads CSVGRDSNSPLHF. CDR3 coding DNA: TGCAGCGTAGGCCGGGACAGCAATTCACCCCTCCACTTT.

CDR3 DNA: TGTGCCAGCAGTCGGCCCCGGGACGGAAACACCGGGGAGCTGTTTTTT. It encodes CASSRPRDGNTGELFF. This rearrangement joins TRBV6-1 to TRBJ2-2; D assignment may be TRBD1 or TRBD2 (5 bases each). The length of the CDR3 is 16 residues. Between the trimmed V and J ends, which lost 5 bases and 2 bases, there was a span of 15 bases. CDR1 and CDR2 (germline): MNHNS, SASEGT.

This clonotype was observed a handful of times. The DNA for the CDR3 is TGCAGCGTTTACTTAGCGGACCTCTCTGGGGCCAACGTCCTGACTTTC. Encoded protein: CSVYLADLSGANVLTF. V is TRBV29-1 and J is TRBJ2-6, with D possibly TRBD2 on 6 matching bases. This CDR3 region has 16 residues. The V gene's germline CDR1 is SQVTM and CDR2 ANQGSEA. The V end was cut by 5 bases, the J end by 0 bases, with 14 bases between.

This clonotype was seen more than once but under ten times. The chain couples TRBV7-8 to TRBJ2-1; 8 bases match TRBD2. This CDR3 spans 16 amino acids. V shed 1 base, J shed 3 bases, and the junction held 5 bases outside the gene matches. Per the germline V gene, CDR1 is SGHVS and CDR2 is FQNEAQ. The CDR3 sequence is CASSLVAAGVYNEQFF. CDR3 DNA sequence: TGTGCCAGCAGCTTAGTTGCAGCGGGAGTCTACAATGAGCAGTTCTTC. Full variable domain (missing parts from reference TRBV7-8 and TRBJ2-1): GAGVSQSPRYKVAKRGQDVALRCDPISGHVSLFWYQQALGQGPEFLTYFQNEAQLDKSGLPSDRFFAERPEGSVSTLKIQRTQQEDSAVYLCASSLVAAGVYNEQFFGPGTRLTVL.

V usage is TRBV27 and J usage is TRBJ2-7; D might be TRBD2 (6 bases). V lost 3 bases, J lost 7 bases, and 16 bases lay in between. Per germline, CDR1 MNHEY and CDR2 SMNVEV (reference sequence). The CDR3 runs to 14 residues. Here the CDR3 DNA reads TGTGCCAGCAGTTTGTCTACGCCAGGGAGGGAGCAGTACTTC. It codes for CASSLSTPGREQYF.

The genes are TRBV20-1 and TRBJ2-3; tentative D call: TRBD1 (6 bases). V shed 6 bases and J shed 4 bases, with 14 bases lying between them. The CDR3 runs 13 residues. CDR1 DFQATT and CDR2 SNEGSKA come from the germline V gene (reference sequence). This CDR3 is CSAHLGTPDTQYF. The CDR3 coding sequence is TGCAGTGCGCATCTCGGGACACCAGATACGCAGTATTTT.

J is TRBJ2-7 and V is TRBV18, with TRBD2 matching over 7 bases. Germline CDR1 reads KGHSH; CDR2 reads LQKENI. V dropped 3 bases and J dropped 3; count of bases not matched to a gene: 8. The CDR3 is 15 residues long. Written as DNA, the CDR3 is TGTGCCAGCTCACCGTCCCTAGCGGCCTTCTACGAGCAGTACTTC. As protein: CASSPSLAAFYEQYF.

The rearrangement links TRBV29-1 to TRBJ1-1, with a tentative D call TRBD1 (6 bases). This CDR3 comprises 12 residues. The germline V gene has CDR1 SQVTM and CDR2 ANQGSEA. With 7 bases removed from V and 13 bases from J, the gap between germline ends came to 22 bases. The chain's CDR3 is CSARSGGRVFFF. The DNA for the CDR3 is TGCAGCGCTCGAAGCGGGGGCCGGGTGTTTTTCTTT.

Only a few counts were recorded for this clonotype. The genes are TRBV18 and TRBJ1-6; D perhaps matches TRBD1 (5 bases). The CDR3 is made up of 14 amino acids. V was trimmed by 3 bases and J by 8 bases, leaving 11 bases between them. Germline CDR1 is KGHSH and CDR2 is LQKENI. CDR3 residues: CASSPVGGDSPLHF. The CDR3 DNA is TGTGCCAGCTCACCTGTGGGAGGGGATTCACCCCTCCACTTT.

This sequence joins TRBV29-1 and TRBJ1-1; D uncertain. The ends were cut back, 6 bases at V and 0 bases at J, with 8 bases in the middle. CDR3 size: 12 residues. CDR1 is SQVTM and CDR2 is ANQGSEA in the germline V gene. The CDR3 DNA sequence: TGCAGCGTCCCGAACATGAACACTGAAGCTTTCTTT. Translation gives CSVPNMNTEAFF.

This clonotype has only a few counts. The chain carries TRBV29-1 and TRBJ2-3; D unresolved. The CDR3 consists of 16 residues. V was pared by 4 bases and J by 6 bases, with 23 bases between. Looked up from germline, CDR1 is SQVTM and CDR2 is ANQGSEA. CDR3 loop: CSVVGGPGTMGDTQYF. The DNA of the CDR3 is TGCAGCGTTGTCGGCGGACCGGGTACCATGGGGGATACGCAGTATTTT.